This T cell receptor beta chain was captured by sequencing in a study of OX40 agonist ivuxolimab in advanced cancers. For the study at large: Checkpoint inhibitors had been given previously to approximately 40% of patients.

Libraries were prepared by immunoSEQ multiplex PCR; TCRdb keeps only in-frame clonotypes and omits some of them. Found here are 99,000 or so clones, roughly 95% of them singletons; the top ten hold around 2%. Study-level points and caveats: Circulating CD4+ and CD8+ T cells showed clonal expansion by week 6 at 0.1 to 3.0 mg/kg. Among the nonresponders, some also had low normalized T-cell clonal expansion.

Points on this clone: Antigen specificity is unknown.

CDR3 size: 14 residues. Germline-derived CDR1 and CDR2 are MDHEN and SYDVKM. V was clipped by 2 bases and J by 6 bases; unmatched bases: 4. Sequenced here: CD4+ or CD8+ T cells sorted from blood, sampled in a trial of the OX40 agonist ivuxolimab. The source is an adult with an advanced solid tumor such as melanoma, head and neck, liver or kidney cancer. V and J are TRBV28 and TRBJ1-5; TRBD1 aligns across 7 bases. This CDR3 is CASSLDRVPQPQHF. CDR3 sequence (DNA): TGTGCCAGCAGTTTAGACAGGGTCCCTCAGCCCCAGCATTTT.